This T cell receptor beta chain was identified during a study of blood T cell repertoires in COVID-19. Across the whole study: The United States, Italy and Spain supplied acute and convalescent COVID-19 samples. T cells, B-cell-depleted T cells, or PBMCs provided the cDNA or gDNA that served as material.

The CDR3 totals 16 residues. Germline V CDR1 and CDR2: LGHDT, YNNKEL (reference sequence). V was pared by 2 bases and J by 3 bases, with 14 bases between. In the authors' methods: Counts of nucleated cells, estimated from reference gene primer amplification, were obtained. Data came from immunoSEQ multiplex PCR; TCRdb stores just in-frame clones and leaves some out. For V, J and clone size, that table is used; D and trimming come from the DNA. This sample has under 45,000 clones, with 75% to 85% found just once. Source material: peripheral blood. The TCR was taken from an elderly man with acute or convalescent COVID-19. V and J are TRBV3-1 (or the pseudogene TRBV3-2) and TRBJ2-1; tentative D call: TRBD2 (5 bases). The CDR3 is CASSQKLWTYYNEQFF. The CDR3 DNA sequence: TGTGCCAGCAGCCAAAAACTATGGACTTACTACAATGAGCAGTTCTTC.